This TCR beta chain was sequenced during a study of T cell responses to AZD1222 COVID-19 vaccine. Profiled with immunoSEQ multiplex PCR; TCRdb holds only in-frame clones, not every one. The sample has around 120,000 clones; 65% to 90% are singletons. Study outcomes and limitations: The breadth and depth of Spike-specific TCRs increased once two AZD1222 doses had been given.

Regarding this clone: Its target is not known.

J was trimmed by 2 bases and V by 4 bases; bases with no gene match: 10. The length of the CDR3 is 16 residues. Germline V gene data show CDR1 as SGHRS and CDR2 as YFSETQ. The V gene is TRBV5-1, the J gene TRBJ2-3, with 7 bases identical to TRBD1. The TCR was taken from an adult who received the AZD1222 COVID-19 vaccine. The input for sequencing was peripheral blood, taken 28 days after the second AZD1222 dose. CDR3 protein: CASSPAGGSYTDTQYF. The CDR3 nucleotides are TGCGCCAGCAGCCCCGCAGGGGGTTCCTACACAGATACGCAGTATTTT.